This T cell receptor (beta chain) was profiled in a study of cytomegalovirus exposure and HLA in healthy donors. A word on this clone: Antigen specificity is unknown.

Primers included in the PCR were 60 Vbeta and 13 Jbeta primers. Repertoires were generated with immunoSEQ multiplex PCR, while TCRdb's copy carries only in-frame clones and drops some. The sample table includes tens of thousands of clones. Findings and limits, study-wide: A later analysis associated some 16,000 TCR beta sequences with HLA alleles at a 0.05 false discovery rate.

This CDR3 has 13 residues. Germline CDR1 and CDR2: ENHRY and SYGVKD. The V and J ends lost 5 bases and 8 bases, in that order; junction bases with no gene match: 6. Sequencing was carried out using PBMCs. The chain recombines TRBV10-3 with TRBJ2-1; 7 positions agree with TRBD2. This TCR was sampled from a female donor in good health and CMV-seropositive. CDR3 nucleotide sequence: TGTGCCATCAGTCCCAGACTAGCCGATGAGCAGTTCTTC. As protein: CAISPRLADEQFF.